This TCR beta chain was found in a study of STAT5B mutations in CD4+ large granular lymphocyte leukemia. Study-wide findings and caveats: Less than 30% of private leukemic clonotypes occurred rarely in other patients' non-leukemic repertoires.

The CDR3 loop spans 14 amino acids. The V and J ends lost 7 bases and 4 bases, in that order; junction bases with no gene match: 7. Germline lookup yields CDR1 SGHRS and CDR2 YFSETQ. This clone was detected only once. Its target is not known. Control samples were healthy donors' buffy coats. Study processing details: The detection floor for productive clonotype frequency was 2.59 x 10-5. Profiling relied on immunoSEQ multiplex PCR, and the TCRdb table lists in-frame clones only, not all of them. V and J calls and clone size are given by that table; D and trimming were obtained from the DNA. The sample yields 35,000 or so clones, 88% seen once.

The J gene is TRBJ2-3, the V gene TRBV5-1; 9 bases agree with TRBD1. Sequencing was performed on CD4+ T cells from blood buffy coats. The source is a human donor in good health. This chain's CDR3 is CASFRDREADTQYF. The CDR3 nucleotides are TGCGCCAGCTTCCGGGACAGGGAAGCAGATACGCAGTATTTT.